This T cell receptor (beta chain) was sequenced during a study of blood T cell repertoires in COVID-19. Looking at the study overall: From T cells, B-cell-depleted T cells, or PBMCs came the material, which was cDNA or gDNA.

Original methodology: Amplification with reference gene primers provided the estimates of nucleated cell counts. The protocol was immunoSEQ multiplex PCR, while the TCRdb copy is restricted to in-frame clones and leaves out a portion. D and trimming come from the DNA, and the V and J calls and clone size come from that table. The data show around 150,000 clones, roughly 84% seen once. Followed over time, Seattle patients had been enrolled while infection was active. As to this clone: One end of the junction fails to match germline, which may point to a read error.

The TCR originated in an older woman with COVID-19, enrolled during active disease. The sample consisted of peripheral blood.

The CDR3: CASSVVGTEGDLNF. The CDR3 nucleotides read TGTGCCAGCAGCGTAGTAGGAACCGAGGGGGATCTCAACTTC. The chain links TRBV9 to TRBJ2-7; tentative D call: TRBD1 (6 bases). Germline loops: CDR1 SGDLS, CDR2 YYNGEE. The CDR3 covers 14 residues.